This T cell receptor (beta chain) was recorded in a study of T cells in Graves' hyperthyroidism and ophthalmopathy. Study findings and constraints: Blood also contained most expanded thyroid clonotypes above 0.001. Median prediction lead before ophthalmopathy onset was around seven months with the model.

RNA transcripts served as the template for amplifying TCR beta CDR3 regions. When the TCR CDR3 underwent first-round RT-PCR, the HTBI primer set was used. MiXCR, run by TCRdb on the multiplex PCR reads, gives a single entry per CDR3 protein. The table includes 480,000 or so distinct CDR3 sequences, 13% to 15% detected once. There are many counts of this clonotype. Its antigen is still unknown. V was pared by 0 bases and J by 8 bases, with 20 bases between. Germline assignment: CDR1 DFQATT and CDR2 SNEGSKA (reference sequence). The CDR3 is 16 amino acids. Investigators excluded patients with uncontrolled infection, other autoimmune disease, pregnancy or lactation. Orbital computed tomography and thyroid ultrasound, together with serum TRAb and thyroxine and clinical symptoms, were used for diagnoses.

The sequence came from a woman under 30 with Graves' hyperthyroidism. Sequenced material: blood. The chain links TRBV20-1 to TRBJ2-1; possibly TRBD1 for D (6 bases). The CDR3 loop reads CSARDGSRAGDHEQFF. The CDR3 DNA follows: TGCAGTGCTAGAGATGGATCCCGCGCAGGGGACCATGAGCAGTTCTTC.